Shown below are 12 T cell receptor beta chains from a single sample sequenced in a study of blood T cell repertoires in COVID-19. This table comes from immunoSEQ multiplex PCR, and its TCRdb copy is limited to in-frame clones, with some not included. The data hold approximately 240,000 clones, with roughly nine tenths observed a single time. The sequencing sample was made of PBMCs or T cells enriched from blood (not recorded which). The receptors stem from a woman under 30 in a cohort exposed to, infected with or recovered from COVID-19 (not recorded which).

This chain links TRBV6-1 with TRBJ2-7; 13 positions match TRBD2. The V segment lost 4 bases and the J segment 5 bases; nucleotides outside the gene matches: 8. The CDR3 runs 16 residues. Germline CDR1 reads MNHNS; CDR2 reads SASEGT. The DNA of the CDR3 is TGTGCCAGCAGTGGCCGGACTAGCGGGAGTAGCAACGAGCAGTACTTC. Protein: CASSGRTSGSSNEQYF.

The gene calls are TRBV28 and TRBJ1-4, with 8 nucleotides matching TRBD1. V lost 3 bases, J lost 7 bases, and 7 bases stayed unmatched. The CDR3 is made up of 15 amino acids. Germline V CDR1 and CDR2: MDHEN, SYDVKM. CDR3 sequence reads: CASSFEQGGTEKLFF. CDR3 DNA sequence: TGTGCCAGCAGTTTTGAACAGGGGGGGACTGAAAAACTGTTTTTT.

The CDR3 spells CASRRTSSTDTQYF. CDR3 coding DNA: TGTGCCAGCAGACGGACTAGCAGCACAGATACGCAGTATTTT. This sequence joins TRBV6-5 and TRBJ2-3; 8 bases line up with TRBD2. The germline V gene has CDR1 MNHEY and CDR2 SVGAGI. Losses at the gene ends were 6 bases for V and 0 bases for J; bases not matched to a gene: 2. The CDR3 runs 14 residues.

The chain joins TRBV7-9 to TRBJ1-1; D uncertain. This CDR3 is 11 amino acids long. Germline V gene sequence: CDR1 SEHNR, CDR2 FQNEAQ (reference sequence). V was trimmed by 3 bases and J by 4 bases, leaving 3 bases between them. CDR3 DNA: TGTGCCAGCAGCTTGAGCACTGAAGCTTTCTTT. The encoded protein is CASSLSTEAFF.

CDR3 sequence: CASSQDRTGGGYTF. The CDR3 DNA reads TGTGCCAGCAGCCAAGATCGGACAGGGGGTGGCTACACCTTC. The rearrangement links TRBV14 to TRBJ1-2; 10 bases line up with TRBD1. CDR1 and CDR2 (germline): SGHDN, FVKESK. This CDR3 contains 14 residues. V lost 0 bases and J lost 7; bases outside the gene matches: 2.

J is TRBJ1-6 and V is TRBV6-5; 7 nucleotides align to TRBD1. CDR1 and CDR2 from the germline V gene are MNHEY and SVGAGI. J lost 5 bases, V lost 1 base, and 2 bases had no gene match. The CDR3 has 15 residues. CDR3 protein: CASSYLGGDNSPLHF. DNA of the CDR3: TGTGCCAGCAGTTACTTAGGGGGCGATAATTCACCCCTCCACTTT.

The gene calls are TRBV5-6 and TRBJ1-5; tentatively, D is TRBD1 (6 bases). This CDR3 has 14 amino acids. V lost 3 bases to trimming and J lost 4 bases, with 11 bases between them. The germline gives CDR1 SGHDT, CDR2 YYEEEE. This CDR3 reads CASSYGTHNQPQHF. The DNA for the CDR3 is TGTGCCAGCAGCTACGGGACACATAATCAGCCCCAGCATTTT.

The V and J genes are TRBV6-1 and TRBJ1-4; D possibly corresponds to TRBD1 (6 bases). V shed 4 bases and J shed 6 bases, with 18 bases lying between them. Germline CDR1 reads MNHNS; CDR2 reads SASEGT. The CDR3 length is 16 residues. CDR3 in amino acids: CASSGPAGGRDEKLFF. Written as DNA, the CDR3 is TGTGCCAGCAGTGGGCCGGCGGGGGGCCGAGATGAAAAACTGTTTTTT.

This clone was observed a single time. The rearrangement links TRBV30 to TRBJ1-2, with unresolved D. Germline CDR1 reads GTSNPN; CDR2 reads SVGIG (reference sequence). V was cut by 0 bases and J by 4 bases, with 33 bases left in between. The CDR3 contains 21 residues. CDR3 sequence reads: CAWSVPGLGADDGPFGYGYTF. DNA for the CDR3: TGTGCCTGGAGTGTACCAGGATTAGGAGCGGATGACGGACCATTCGGCTATGGCTACACCTTC.

This clone has more than one count but fewer than ten. The V gene is TRBV6-5, the J gene TRBJ1-4; 8 bases align to TRBD1. The CDR3 runs to 13 residues. The junction had 6 bases not matched to a gene; V was cut back by 8 bases and J by 7 bases. Germline loops: CDR1 MNHEY, CDR2 SVGAGI. The CDR3 sequence is CASGTGSTEKLFF. CDR3 sequence (DNA): TGTGCCAGCGGGACAGGATCTACTGAAAAACTGTTTTTT.

V and J are TRBV29-1 and TRBJ2-1, with 7 bases fitting TRBD2. The V gene end was trimmed by 5 bases and the J gene end by 8 bases; junction bases not matched to a gene: 9. From germline, CDR1 is SQVTM and CDR2 ANQGSEA. The CDR3 is 13 amino acids. CDR3 residues: CSVPSFRGDEQFF. In DNA form, the CDR3 reads TGCAGCGTTCCTAGCTTCCGGGGGGATGAGCAGTTCTTC.

The CDR3 sequence: CASSGTLVGYTF. CDR3 sequence (DNA): TGTGCCAGCAGTGGCACGTTGGTTGGCTACACCTTC. The chain is built from TRBV12-3 or TRBV12-4 and TRBJ1-2, with no clear D. V dropped 5 bases and J dropped 7 bases, with 11 bases sitting between them. This CDR3 region has 12 residues.